This T cell receptor (beta chain) was captured by sequencing in a study of response to subunit inactivated influenza vaccine. Study-wide results and limits: Authors suggested each seasonal influenza vaccination recruits few new T cells.

Trimming left V 3 bases short and J 4 bases short, with 3 bases between. This CDR3 has 11 amino acids. Germline V lookup: CDR1 ENHRY, CDR2 SYGVKD. This clonotype was found a few times. The antigen remains undetermined. MiXCR, applied by TCRdb to the RT-PCR reads, yields one record per CDR3 protein. The repertoire holds about 480,000 distinct CDR3 sequences, with over 10% as singletons. This receptor was taken from a man over 45 who received an inactivated influenza vaccine. The sample here was PBMCs from blood, taken 40 to 50 days after vaccination. V gene TRBV10-3 combines with J gene TRBJ2-5; D unresolved. The CDR3 is CAISEGETQYF. CDR3 coding DNA: TGTGCCATCAGTGAAGGAGAGACCCAGTACTTC.